The clone carrying this TCR beta chain was seen repeatedly, ten times or more. The antigen remains unidentified. An absence of ophthalmopathy progression within 18 months meant stable Graves' hyperthyroidism. Hyperthyroidism patients were newly diagnosed, had disease duration under 2 months, and were aged 18 to 65 years. The trim removed 0 bases at V and 3 bases at J, leaving 6 bases unmatched. The CDR3 sequence is 16 residues long. The germline CDR1 and CDR2 sequences are LGHDT and YNNKEL (reference sequence). The sample originates from a study of T cells in Graves' hyperthyroidism and ophthalmopathy. Overall study results and limits: The authors' 13 V-J model separated ophthalmopathy from stable hyperthyroidism. Before onset, by a median of approximately 6.2 months, the model predicted ophthalmopathy.

Researchers amplified the TCR beta CDR3 regions from RNA transcripts. The primer set for the first-round RT-PCR of the TCR CDR3 was HTBI. TCRdb passed the multiplex PCR reads through MiXCR, listing each CDR3 protein once. Of around 420,000 distinct CDR3 sequences listed, approximately 14% are singletons. Sequenced: blood. The chain joins TRBV3-1 to TRBJ2-3, with 7 bases matching TRBD2. The receptor was derived from a woman aged 18-35 years with Graves' hyperthyroidism. The CDR3 coding sequence is TGTGCCAGCAGCCAAGACTTGACTAGCCGAACAGATACGCAGTATTTT. It codes for CASSQDLTSRTDTQYF.